The 29 T cell receptor beta chains below come from one sample, sequenced in a study of T cells in Graves' hyperthyroidism and ophthalmopathy. TCR beta CDR3 sequences were amplified from RNA transcripts. TCR CDR3 underwent first-round RT-PCR with the HTBI primer set. One entry per CDR3 protein results from TCRdb running MiXCR on the multiplex PCR reads. The table lists hundreds of thousands of distinct CDR3 sequences, more than 15% of them singletons. The source material was blood. The receptors stem from a woman between 40 and 50 years old with Graves' ophthalmopathy.

This chain connects TRBV7-9 to TRBJ1-4, with unresolved D. V shed 7 bases and J shed 4 bases, with 16 bases lying between them. This CDR3 region has 15 residues. Germline values: CDR1 SEHNR, CDR2 FQNEAQ (reference sequence). The CDR3 protein is CASTSRGGDNEKLFF. In DNA, the CDR3 is TGTGCCAGCACCTCCCGGGGTGGAGATAATGAAAAACTGTTTTTT.

This clonotype was recorded many times. V is TRBV11-2 and J is TRBJ1-1; D gene unclear. The V end was cut by 9 bases, the J end by 1 base, with 15 bases between. CDR3 length: 14 residues. Per the germline V gene, CDR1 is SGHAT and CDR2 is FQNNGV. CDR3 nucleotides: TGTGCCAGTTTGGCTTCCGACGGGAACACTGAAGCTTTCTTT. This encodes CASLASDGNTEAFF.

This clonotype came up a few times. V is TRBV28 and J is TRBJ1-2, with D unresolved. This CDR3 has 19 residues. V lost 4 bases and J 3 bases, leaving 27 bases between the germline ends. Germline V gives CDR1 MDHEN, CDR2 SYDVKM. In DNA, the CDR3 is TGTGCCAGCAGTTCCTTTAACTCGGACGGACGTAAAGAAGACTATGGCTACACCTTC. It yields the protein CASSSFNSDGRKEDYGYTF.

At least ten counts were recorded for this clonotype. The chain combines TRBV2 with TRBJ2-3; TRBD2 matches at 16 bases. Germline V gene data show CDR1 as SNHLY and CDR2 as FYNNEI. Losses at the gene ends were 8 bases for V and 3 bases for J; bases not matched to a gene: 8. The length of the CDR3 is 17 residues. CDR3 nucleotides: TGTGCCAGCTTGGGACTAGCGGGAGGGCCTGGGACAGATACGCAGTATTTT. Translating it yields CASLGLAGGPGTDTQYF.

On this clonotype itself: It may be a read error: a sequence one base away is much more abundant. The genes are TRBV12-3 or TRBV12-4 and TRBJ2-1, with D perhaps TRBD1 (6 bases). This CDR3 has 14 residues. CDR3 in amino acids: CASRPVTGGNEQLF. CDR3 DNA sequence: TGTGCCAGCAGACCTGTGACAGGAGGCAATGAGCAGCTCTTC.

The rearrangement joins TRBV27 to TRBJ1-2; no definite D call. Deletions cut 2 bases from V and 0 bases from J, with 10 bases between. The CDR3 length is 15 residues. Germline CDR1 reads MNHEY; CDR2 reads SMNVEV (reference sequence). The CDR3 protein is CASSLNPPTNYGYTF. Here the CDR3 DNA reads TGTGCCAGCAGTTTAAATCCCCCTACTAACTATGGCTACACCTTC.

The table lists this clonotype with many counts. J is TRBJ1-6 and V is TRBV11-2; no firm D call. Germline lookup yields CDR1 SGHAT and CDR2 FQNNGV. This CDR3 comprises 13 residues. V was trimmed by 2 bases and J by 10 bases, leaving 9 bases between them. The chain's CDR3 is CASSLRAVSPLHF. The DNA for the CDR3 is TGTGCCAGCAGCTTAAGGGCTGTGTCACCCCTCCACTTT.

This clonotype showed up just a few times. Its ends do not fully match the called genes, so a read error is possible. V and J are TRBV5-1 and TRBJ2-1; D could derive from TRBD1 or TRBD2 (5 bases each). Germline-derived CDR1 and CDR2 are SGHRS and YFSETQ. This CDR3 comprises 20 residues. CDR3 nucleotide sequence: TGCGCCAGCAGCGAGACCCAAGGACTGTCCGGACACGGATCCTACGATGAGCAGTTCTTC. Translated, it gives CASSETQGLSGHGSYDEQFF.

J is TRBJ1-2 and V is TRBV12-3 or TRBV12-4; D is ambiguous. The CDR3 runs 12 residues. Trimming removed 8 bases from V and 4 bases from J, with 11 bases in between. In DNA, the CDR3 is TGTGCCAGCTATTTTTTTGCCTATGGCTACACCTTC. It codes for CASYFFAYGYTF.

This clonotype has at least ten counts. The J gene is TRBJ2-3, the V gene TRBV6-1; D gene ambiguous. From germline, CDR1 is MNHNS and CDR2 SASEGT. The CDR3 covers 16 residues. The germline V and J ends were trimmed by 8 bases and 0 bases, with 18 bases remaining between them. The CDR3 region is CASFSAAPSSTDTQYF. As DNA, the CDR3 is TGTGCCAGCTTTTCCGCCGCGCCTTCTAGCACAGATACGCAGTATTTT.

The J gene is TRBJ2-1, the V gene TRBV5-4; 9 nucleotides line up with TRBD1. CDR1 and CDR2 from the germline V gene are SGHNT and YYREEE (reference sequence). This CDR3 region has 17 residues. Losses at the gene ends were 3 bases for V and 2 bases for J; bases not matched to a gene: 9. CDR3 sequence reads: CASSSSGTGSPYNEQFF. In nucleotides, the CDR3 is TGTGCCAGCAGCTCGTCCGGGACAGGGAGCCCCTACAATGAGCAGTTCTTC.

This clonotype was seen more than once but under ten times. The chain uses TRBV5-1 and TRBJ2-6; maybe TRBD2 (5 bases). CDR1 and CDR2 (germline): SGHRS, YFSETQ. The V gene lost 0 bases and the J gene lost 2 bases, with 6 bases spanning the gap. CDR3 length equals 15 residues. CDR3 nucleotide sequence: TGCGCCAGCAGCTTGGCCGGGGCTGGGGCCAACGTCCTGACTTTC. Its translation: CASSLAGAGANVLTF.

This clonotype appeared many times. The rearrangement uses TRBV30 and TRBJ1-1; D remains unclear. The CDR3 contains 13 residues. Germline V lookup: CDR1 GTSNPN, CDR2 SVGIG (reference sequence). V was trimmed by 3 bases and J by 4 bases, leaving 12 bases between them. The CDR3 bases are TGTGCCTGGAGGCGTCCTGTGGGCACTGAAGCTTTCTTT. Its protein product is CAWRRPVGTEAFF.

The chain combines TRBV29-1 with TRBJ2-6; D is undetermined. The germline CDR1 and CDR2 sequences are SQVTM and ANQGSEA. V was pared by 6 bases and J by 0 bases, with 6 bases between. CDR3 size: 13 residues. Written as DNA, the CDR3 is TGCAGCGTGACAACCTCTGGGGCCAACGTCCTGACTTTC. This translates into CSVTTSGANVLTF.

This clonotype showed up many times. The chain carries TRBV2 and TRBJ2-7; D unclear. V was cut by 6 bases and J by 1 base, with 10 bases left in between. This CDR3 region has 13 residues. Germline CDR1 reads SNHLY; CDR2 reads FYNNEI. The CDR3, as DNA: TGTGCCAGCAGCCCGGTAAGGTCCTACGAGCAGTACTTC. Amino acid sequence: CASSPVRSYEQYF.

This clonotype was observed at least ten times. V is TRBV7-2 and J is TRBJ2-2; D not resolved. The CDR3 has 14 amino acids. The V gene's germline CDR1 is SGHTA and CDR2 FQGNSA. Trimming took off 2 bases at V and 1 base at J, with 5 bases between the two ends. The CDR3 DNA reads TGTGCCAGCAGCTTATGGAGGAACACCGGGGAGCTGTTTTTT. The encoded protein is CASSLWRNTGELFF.

This clonotype was recorded a few times. This rearrangement joins TRBV5-1 to TRBJ2-1; TRBD1 might be the D (5 bases). The CDR3 runs to 16 residues. CDR1 SGHRS and CDR2 YFSETQ come from the germline V gene. V lost 4 bases and J 0 bases, leaving 14 bases between the germline ends. CDR3 DNA sequence: TGCGCCAGCAGCCTCATGACAGTGGGCTCCTACAATGAGCAGTTCTTC. Protein: CASSLMTVGSYNEQFF.

This clonotype has more than one count but fewer than ten. The chain has TRBV20-1 and TRBJ2-7, with D uncertain. This CDR3 comprises 14 residues. V lost 0 bases to trimming and J lost 7 bases, with 16 bases between them. Germline lookup yields CDR1 DFQATT and CDR2 SNEGSKA (reference sequence). CDR3 coding DNA: TGCAGTGCTAGAGATCGTCGTGGGTTTGGTGAGCAGTACTTC. Encoded protein: CSARDRRGFGEQYF.

The V gene is TRBV7-3, the J gene TRBJ2-1, with D hard to call. This CDR3 has 15 amino acids. V lost 4 bases to trimming and J lost 0 bases, with 10 bases between them. Germline V gene sequence: CDR1 SGHTA, CDR2 FQGTGA. CDR3 nucleotides: TGTGCCAGCAGCTCCCAGAAGAGCTCCTACAATGAGCAGTTCTTC. Translated, it gives CASSSQKSSYNEQFF.

CDR3 DNA: TGTGCCAGCAGCTTAGAACAGAATGGAAACACCATATATTTT. Protein sequence: CASSLEQNGNTIYF. The chain combines TRBV11-2 with TRBJ1-3, with unresolved D. The CDR3 runs 14 residues. Trimming cost V 0 bases and J 3 bases, with 6 bases left between them. Germline CDR1 is SGHAT and CDR2 is FQNNGV.

In this sample, this clonotype turned up many times. The chain has TRBV27 and TRBJ2-3, with TRBD2 matching over 9 bases. Trimming cost V 5 bases and J 4 bases; bases outside gene matches: 10. In germline, CDR1 is MNHEY, CDR2 SMNVEV (reference sequence). CDR3 size: 16 residues. The CDR3 sequence: CASSILAGVGPDTQYF. CDR3 nucleotide sequence: TGTGCCAGCAGTATCTTAGCGGGAGTGGGGCCAGATACGCAGTATTTT.

The chain combines TRBV11-2 with TRBJ2-2, with 12 bases matching TRBD2. Germline CDR1 and CDR2: SGHAT and FQNNGV. The CDR3 spans 16 residues. Trimming at V came to 8 bases and at J to 2 bases, leaving 6 bases not matched to a gene. This CDR3 reads CASGSSGRANTGELFF. CDR3 coding DNA: TGTGCCAGCGGCTCTAGCGGGAGGGCCAACACCGGGGAGCTGTTTTTT.

Many counts were recorded for this clonotype. This sequence joins TRBV12-3 or TRBV12-4 and TRBJ2-3, with 9 positions matching TRBD1. The CDR3 spans 15 residues. J lost 6 bases, V lost 2 bases, and 6 bases had no gene match. The CDR3 sequence is CASSLYGQGRDTQYF. The CDR3 coding sequence is TGTGCCAGCAGTTTATACGGACAGGGGCGGGATACGCAGTATTTT.

This clonotype showed up just a few times. This chain connects TRBV7-8 to TRBJ2-3; weak D call: TRBD1 (6 bases). V was clipped by 7 bases and J by 5 bases, with 19 bases between them. From germline, CDR1 is SGHVS and CDR2 FQNEAQ. The CDR3 sequence is 15 residues long. The CDR3 loop is CASTMFGTGIDTQYF. The CDR3 nucleotides read TGTGCCAGCACCATGTTCGGCACAGGGATAGATACGCAGTATTTT.

The genes are TRBV12-3 or TRBV12-4 and TRBJ2-5; 9 bases map to TRBD2. The CDR3 totals 18 residues. V trimming: 3 bases; J trimming: 2 bases; junction bases outside the gene matches: 13. The DNA of the CDR3 is TGTGCCAGCAGTTTGTCGTATCAAGCGGGGGGAAGTCAAGAGACCCAGTACTTC. Its translation: CASSLSYQAGGSQETQYF.

The chain combines TRBV20-1 with TRBJ1-4, with 8 bases lining up with TRBD1. Trimming cost V 6 bases and J 7 bases; bases outside gene matches: 7. Germline CDR1 DFQATT, CDR2 SNEGSKA (reference sequence). The CDR3 is 13 residues long. The chain's CDR3 is CSASRTGIEKLFF. CDR3 bases: TGCAGTGCGTCCAGGACAGGGATTGAAAAACTGTTTTTT.

This chain joins TRBV5-8 and TRBJ2-2, with 10 bases aligning to TRBD2. The CDR3 consists of 16 residues. V dropped 4 bases and J dropped 3; count of bases not matched to a gene: 6. Germline CDR1 and CDR2: SGHTS and YDEGEE. DNA for the CDR3: TGTGCCAGCAGCCCTCGGACTAGCGGTTACACCGGGGAGCTGTTTTTT. It codes for CASSPRTSGYTGELFF.

V usage is TRBV27 and J usage is TRBJ2-1, with 9 bases fitting TRBD2. Trimming took 4 bases from V and 4 from J; bases not matched to a gene: 5. Germline CDR1 MNHEY, CDR2 SMNVEV (reference sequence). CDR3 size: 15 residues. In nucleotides, the CDR3 is TGTGCCAGCAGTTGGGGCGGGAGGGGATACAATGAGCAGTTCTTC. Amino acids: CASSWGGRGYNEQFF.

This clonotype was recorded at least ten times. The V and J genes are TRBV2 and TRBJ2-7; TRBD2 agrees at 7 bases. Looked up from germline, CDR1 is SNHLY and CDR2 is FYNNEI. V lost 4 bases, J lost 3 bases, and 9 bases stayed unmatched. The CDR3 has 15 amino acids. The CDR3 DNA reads as TGTGCCAGCAGTGGGGCGGCGGGAGTGGGCTACGAGCAGTACTTC. This sequence encodes CASSGAAGVGYEQYF. Combining the CDR3 with reference TRBV2 and TRBJ2-7 gives the whole variable domain EPEVTQTPSHQVTQMGQEVILRCVPISNHLYFYWYRQILGQKVEFLVSFYNNEISEKSEIFDDQFSVERPDGSNFTLKIRSTKLEDSAMYFCASSGAAGVGYEQYFGPGTRLTVT.